A selection of T cell receptor beta chains follows, all from one sample in a study of shared clonotypes between healthy human individuals. Some clones are missing from TCRdb's copy, which holds only in-frame ones; the method was immunoSEQ multiplex PCR. The sample includes roughly 2.4 million clones, almost 96% of them seen just once. Sequences were obtained from naive CD4+ T cells sorted from blood. These receptors originate from a man between 18 and 35 years old in good health. Each CDR3 is given with its conserved first and last residue.

v_call cdr3_aa
TRBV6-1 CASTVNIGVYGYTF
TRBV2 CASSEAGLGEQFF
TRBV19 CASSPWTGSHEQYF
TRBV9 CANPAGTVRQETQYF
TRBV7-9 CASSSFLGLEVKEPQHF
TRBV2 CASSPVIRATEAFF
TRBV2 CASRRTDAVGDEQYF
TRBV6-5 CASSPGQQYNEQFF
TRBV18 CASSPQSRDDEQFF
TRBV11-2 CASSLPGLADYEQYF
TRBV6-5 CASSYSNRDTGELFF
TRBV28 CASSLGGVYGYTF
TRBV10-3 CAIRGPGEETQYF
TRBV6-6 CASSSSGTTEAFF
TRBV2 CASSWGRTNYEQYF
TRBV10-2 CATSSVGGALSGANVLTF
TRBV2 CASQEQNPYEQYF
TRBV12-5 CASGLRPGQGTGELFF
TRBV28 CASSFPGTGSSYEQYF
TRBV6-6 CASSAQGGGNTEAFF
TRBV27 CASSFYRQGRSPPLYNSPLHF
TRBV5-5 CASSAQGPTNTEAFF
TRBV25-1 CASSELGVGYTF
TRBV15 CATSRDNFGTPGRTNEKLFF
TRBV18 CASSPDRVMNTGELFF
TRBV25-1 CASSEWGGGALDTQYF